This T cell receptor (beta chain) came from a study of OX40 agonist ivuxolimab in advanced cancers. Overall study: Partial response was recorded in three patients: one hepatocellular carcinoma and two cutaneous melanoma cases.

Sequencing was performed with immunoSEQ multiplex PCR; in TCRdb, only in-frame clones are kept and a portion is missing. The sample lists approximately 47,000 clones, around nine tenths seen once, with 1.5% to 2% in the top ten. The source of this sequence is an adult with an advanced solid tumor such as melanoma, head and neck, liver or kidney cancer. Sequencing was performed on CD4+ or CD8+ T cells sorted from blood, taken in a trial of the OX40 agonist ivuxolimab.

The CDR3 bases are TGTGCCAGTAGTATCGAGGGGAGAGAGACCCAGTACTTC. The encoded protein is CASSIEGRETQYF. J is TRBJ2-5 and V is TRBV19; TRBD1 or TRBD2 may be the D gene (5 bases each). The CDR3 runs to 13 residues. Per the germline V gene, CDR1 is LNHDA and CDR2 is SQIVND (reference sequence). With 3 bases removed from V and 4 bases from J, the gap between germline ends came to 9 bases.